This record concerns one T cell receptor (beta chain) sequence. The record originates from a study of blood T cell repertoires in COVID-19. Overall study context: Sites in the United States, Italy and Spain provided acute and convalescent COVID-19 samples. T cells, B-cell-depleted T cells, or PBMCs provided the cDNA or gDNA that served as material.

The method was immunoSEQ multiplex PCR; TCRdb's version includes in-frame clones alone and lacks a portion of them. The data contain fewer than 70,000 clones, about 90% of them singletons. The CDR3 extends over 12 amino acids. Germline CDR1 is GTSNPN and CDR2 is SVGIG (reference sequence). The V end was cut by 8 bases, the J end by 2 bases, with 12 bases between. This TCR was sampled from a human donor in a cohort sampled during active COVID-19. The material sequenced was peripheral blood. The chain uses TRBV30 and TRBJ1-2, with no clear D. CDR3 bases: TGTGCCCTGAGCGGGAGAAACTATGGCTACACCTTC. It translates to CALSGRNYGYTF.